This T cell receptor (beta chain) was captured in a study of immune characterization of retroperitoneal liposarcoma. TCRdb fed the PCR reads into MiXCR, producing one record per CDR3 protein. Among around 7,000 distinct CDR3 sequences listed, around 30% were seen once. Details on this clonotype: At one boundary the junction diverges from the germline segment, which might be a read error.

This TCR came from a male donor with retroperitoneal liposarcoma. The source material was blood.

CDR3 coding DNA: TGTGCCAGCAGTTTCCTTGAAGAGCAGTTATTC. It yields the protein CASSFLEEQLF. This chain links TRBV12-3 or TRBV12-4 with TRBJ2-1; D not resolved. The CDR3 is made up of 11 amino acids.